This T cell receptor beta chain was sequenced in a study of T-cell reconstitution after alpha-beta-depleted transplantation in children. Whole-study results and caveats: As was reported, about two months after transplant, alpha-beta T cells came from several hundred expanded graft clones. At one year after transplant, newly produced T cells mostly accounted for T-cell counts and diversity.

This clonotype was picked up many times. Its matching antigen is unknown. V was clipped by 4 bases and J by 2 bases; unmatched bases: 6. Germline CDR1 and CDR2: SGHVS and FNYEAQ. This CDR3 has 15 amino acids. Unique molecular identifiers were incorporated during preparation of the TCRbeta library. TCRdb passed the PCR reads through MiXCR, listing each CDR3 protein once. The table includes approximately 500,000 distinct CDR3 sequences, approximately 10% detected once. The sequence came from a child aged 2 to 15 with inherited bone marrow failure, due to receive a stem cell transplant. Material: PBMCs, obtained before TCRalphabeta/CD19-depleted stem cell transplant. This chain joins TRBV7-6 and TRBJ2-7; 9 nucleotides agree with TRBD1. CDR3 region: CASSSRTGVAYEQYF. As DNA, the CDR3 is TGTGCCAGCAGCTCCAGGACAGGGGTAGCCTACGAGCAGTACTTC.